This T cell receptor beta chain was documented in a study of T cell changes during pregnancy in multiple sclerosis. Clones were sequenced by immunoSEQ multiplex PCR, and TCRdb holds only the in-frame ones, with some missing. This sample carries some 99,000 clones, approximately 93% of them seen once, and the ten largest clones take roughly 0.95%. The count of this clone is one. V dropped 2 bases and J dropped 6 bases, with 13 bases sitting between them. The germline V gene has CDR1 LNHNV and CDR2 YYDKDF (reference sequence). This CDR3 is built from 14 residues. The TCR originated in a female donor with multiple sclerosis, enrolled in a pregnancy study. The sample consisted of peripheral blood, taken after pregnancy. The chain combines TRBV15 with TRBJ1-1, with D unresolved. The CDR3, as DNA: TGTGCCACCAGCAGAAACCTAGGAGAACCTGAAGCTTTCTTT. Amino acids: CATSRNLGEPEAFF.